Given below is one TCR beta chain in context. Its antigen is not identified. From germline, CDR1 is KGHSH and CDR2 LQKENI. CDR3 size: 15 residues. V was clipped by 3 bases and J by 4 bases; unmatched bases: 8. Each CDR3 protein is one row after TCRdb ran MiXCR on the RACE reads. The table lists roughly 110,000 distinct CDR3 sequences, more than 10% of them singletons. The sample belongs to a study of human T cells and chemical hapten exposure. Study as a whole: Patients received weekly diphenylcyclopropenone doses to the scalp throughout the approximately 25-week study. Findings and limits, study-wide: After DPC sensitization, TCRs above 1 in 1000 frequency showed no change. Counts of expanded TCRs at PT1 were positively correlated with patch test score.

As to time point: pre-sensitization, week 0. Regarding treatment: therapeutic diphenylcyclopropenone sensitization with weekly scalp DPC. The study enrolled 18 to 70-year-old alopecia patients suitable for DPC. The specimen was whole blood, collected in connection with sensitization to the hapten diphenylcyclopropenone (DPC). This TCR came from a woman aged 45-65 years with alopecia areata. Some clones in this sample may be carry-over from other donors' samples. The chain carries TRBV18 and TRBJ1-2; 7 bases line up with TRBD1. The CDR3 DNA reads TGTGCCAGCTCACCGTTAACAGGGGCCATCTATGGCTACACCTTC. Its translation: CASSPLTGAIYGYTF.